What follows describes a single TCR beta chain. Its target is unknown. The method was immunoSEQ multiplex PCR; TCRdb's version includes in-frame clones alone and lacks a portion of them. The sample carries about 110,000 clones, roughly 91% recorded once. The data were obtained in a study of T cell responses to AZD1222 COVID-19 vaccine. Study results and limitations: It should be noted that donors were predominantly white British and more often female, and clonal diversity was possibly underestimated. Spike as a whole was targeted by vaccine-associated CD4 TCRs, dominant at 160-218 and 743-854. Spike-specific TCR breadth rose after two AZD1222 doses, and depth rose as well.

CDR1 and CDR2 (germline): SNHLY, FYNNEI. Trimming removed 6 bases at V and 0 bases at J, with 8 bases between. This CDR3 region has 13 residues. This receptor was identified in an adult in good health. The rearrangement links TRBV2 to TRBJ1-2; D is perhaps TRBD1 (6 bases). Specimen: peripheral blood, collected on day 0 of AZD1222 vaccination. CDR3 residues: CASRDRANYGYTF. DNA for the CDR3: TGTGCCAGCAGGGACAGAGCTAACTATGGCTACACCTTC.